Each of the 16 T cell receptor beta chains below was sequenced from the same sample in a study of cytomegalovirus exposure and HLA in healthy donors. Generated by immunoSEQ multiplex PCR, the TCRdb table keeps only in-frame clones and is missing some. This sample has roughly 180,000 clones, with approximately 89% found just once. The sample comprised PBMCs. The receptors were gathered from a man aged 25-45 years in good health and CMV-seropositive.

The gene calls are TRBV6-1 and TRBJ2-1; tentative D call: TRBD2 (6 bases). The CDR3 has 15 residues. Per germline, CDR1 MNHNS and CDR2 SASEGT. V was trimmed by 1 base and J by 0 bases, leaving 7 bases between them. The CDR3 spells CASSEVSGSYNEQFF. The CDR3 region has the DNA TGTGCCAGCAGTGAAGTTAGCGGCTCCTACAATGAGCAGTTCTTC.

The CDR3, as DNA: TGTGCCAGCAGTTACCTTAATAGCAATCAGCCCCAGCATTTT. This codes for CASSYLNSNQPQHF. The V gene is TRBV6-6, the J gene TRBJ1-5; no clear D gene. Germline values: CDR1 MNHNY, CDR2 SVGAGI (reference sequence). V shed 2 bases and J shed 0 bases, with 5 bases lying between them. The CDR3 contains 14 residues.

The J gene is TRBJ2-7, the V gene TRBV28; D is uncertain. This CDR3 contains 12 residues. CDR1 is MDHEN, CDR2 SYDVKM, per germline. V was trimmed by 6 bases and J by 0 bases, leaving 6 bases between them. The CDR3 bases are TGTGCCAGCAGCAGTATCTCCTACGAGCAGTACTTC. Residues: CASSSISYEQYF.

This rearrangement joins TRBV6-5 to TRBJ2-7; the D gene is possibly TRBD2 (6 bases). The CDR3 is 14 residues long. Germline CDR1 MNHEY, CDR2 SVGAGI. Trimming pared 6 bases from V and 2 bases from J, leaving 14 bases between. The CDR3 nucleotides are TGTGCCAGCAGCGCCGGGACTTCACCCTACGAGCAGTACTTC. As protein: CASSAGTSPYEQYF.

The chain employs TRBV28 and TRBJ2-7, with D perhaps given as TRBD1 or TRBD2 (6 bases each). The CDR3 runs 14 residues. CDR1 is MDHEN and CDR2 is SYDVKM in the germline V gene. The V end lost 3 bases, the J end lost 4 bases, and 13 bases lay between the germline ends. CDR3 residues: CASSLNWGAYEQYF. Here the CDR3 DNA reads TGTGCCAGCAGTTTGAATTGGGGGGCATACGAGCAGTACTTC.

This CDR3 is CASSDGQDNEKLFF. The CDR3 bases are TGTGCCAGCAGTGACGGTCAGGATAATGAAAAACTGTTTTTT. The rearrangement uses TRBV6-1 and TRBJ1-4; D unclear. V was cut by 3 bases and J by 4 bases, with 9 bases left in between. From germline, CDR1 is MNHNS and CDR2 SASEGT. This CDR3 spans 14 amino acids.

The chain recombines TRBV19 with TRBJ1-1, with D tentatively TRBD1 (5 bases). The CDR3 runs to 15 residues. CDR1 and CDR2 from the germline V gene are LNHDA and SQIVND (reference sequence). V lost 1 base and J 2 bases, leaving 11 bases between the germline ends. The CDR3 DNA is TGTGCCAGTAGTATAGGAGGGGCCCTCAACACTGAAGCTTTCTTT. Translated, it gives CASSIGGALNTEAFF.

This chain connects TRBV6-6 to TRBJ2-7; perhaps TRBD2 as D (5 bases). CDR1 and CDR2 (germline): MNHNY, SVGAGI (reference sequence). Trimming removed 2 bases from V and 3 bases from J, with 17 bases in between. This CDR3 is 16 amino acids long. DNA for the CDR3: TGTGCCAGCAGTTACCCTCCCCGTACGAGGGACTACGAGCAGTACTTC. It codes for CASSYPPRTRDYEQYF.

V and J are TRBV2 and TRBJ2-7; D call uncertain. The V end was cut by 6 bases, the J end by 4 bases, with 13 bases between. Germline CDR1 reads SNHLY; CDR2 reads FYNNEI. The length of the CDR3 is 13 residues. The CDR3 here is CASSPTLPYEQYF. CDR3 sequence (DNA): TGTGCCAGCAGCCCCACGCTCCCGTACGAGCAGTACTTC.

The chain links TRBV19 to TRBJ1-6; D may be TRBD1 (6 bases). The V end was cut by 3 bases, the J end by 10 bases, with 10 bases between. CDR1 and CDR2 from the germline V gene are LNHDA and SQIVND (reference sequence). The CDR3 covers 13 residues. In DNA, the CDR3 is TGTGCCAGTAGTATGTCGGACAGATCACCCCTCCACTTT. Residues: CASSMSDRSPLHF.

The J gene is TRBJ2-7, the V gene TRBV4-1; D may match TRBD1 or TRBD2 (5 bases each). This CDR3 contains 15 residues. V gave up 3 bases and J gave up 4 bases, with 16 bases separating them. Germline assignment: CDR1 MGHRA and CDR2 YSYEKL. CDR3 sequence: CASSQSRPGPYEQYF. DNA of the CDR3: TGCGCCAGCAGCCAGAGTCGCCCGGGACCTTACGAGCAGTACTTC.

DNA for the CDR3: TGCGCCAGCAGCTTACGGAGCGGGGGGGCCTATGAGCAGTTCTTC. Encoded protein: CASSLRSGGAYEQFF. The chain combines TRBV4-3 with TRBJ2-1; 10 bases align to TRBD2. The CDR3 is 15 amino acids. Germline V lookup: CDR1 LGHNA, CDR2 YSLEER. The junction had 9 bases not matched to a gene; V was cut back by 5 bases and J by 8 bases.

The J gene is TRBJ2-7, the V gene TRBV5-6; D is unclear. This CDR3 contains 14 residues. The V gene lost 2 bases and the J gene lost 3 bases, with 12 bases spanning the gap. CDR1 SGHDT and CDR2 YYEEEE come from the germline V gene. The CDR3 sequence is CASSLEGPSYEQYF. The CDR3 DNA reads as TGTGCCAGCAGCTTAGAAGGACCTAGCTACGAGCAGTACTTC.

The V and J genes are TRBV7-9 and TRBJ1-5, with D hard to call. Trimming removed 4 bases at V and 5 bases at J, with 6 bases between. The V gene's germline CDR1 is SEHNR and CDR2 FQNEAQ (reference sequence). The CDR3 consists of 12 residues. In DNA, the CDR3 is TGTGCCAGCAGCTCGACGGATCAGCCCCAGCATTTT. It specifies CASSSTDQPQHF. Looking up the rest from reference TRBV7-9 and TRBJ1-5 gives the full variable domain: DTGVSQNPRHKITKRGQNVTFRCDPISEHNRLYWYRQTLGQGPEFLTYFQNEAQLEKSRLLSDRFSAERPKGSFSTLEIQRTEQGDSAMYLCASSSTDQPQHFGDGTRLSIL.

The chain couples TRBV5-6 to TRBJ2-7; 11 bases are shared with TRBD2. The V gene end was trimmed by 0 bases and the J gene end by 5 bases; junction bases not matched to a gene: 16. CDR3 length: 19 residues. The germline V gene encodes CDR1 SGHDT and CDR2 YYEEEE. The CDR3 DNA reads TGTGCCAGCAGCTTGGGCTATAGCGGGAGGGCCCCGTCTCGAGACGAGCAGTACTTC. It translates to CASSLGYSGRAPSRDEQYF. Looking up the rest from reference TRBV5-6 and TRBJ2-7 gives the full variable domain: DAGVTQSPTHLIKTRGQQVTLRCSPKSGHDTVSWYQQALGQGPQFIFQYYEEEERQRGNFPDRFSGHQFPNYSSELNVNALLLGDSALYLCASSLGYSGRAPSRDEQYFGPGTRLTVT.

V and J are TRBV7-8 and TRBJ2-2; TRBD1 matches 8 bases. Looked up from germline, CDR1 is SGHVS and CDR2 is FQNEAQ. The CDR3 totals 15 residues. V lost 4 bases and J lost 4; bases outside the gene matches: 5. The CDR3 coding sequence is TGTGCCAGCAGCTGGGACAGGCGTAGCACCGGGGAGCTGTTTTTT. It codes for CASSWDRRSTGELFF. Supplemented by reference TRBV7-8 and TRBJ2-2, the full variable domain reads GAGVSQSPRYKVAKRGQDVALRCDPISGHVSLFWYQQALGQGPEFLTYFQNEAQLDKSGLPSDRFFAERPEGSVSTLKIQRTQQEDSAVYLCASSWDRRSTGELFFGEGSRLTVL.